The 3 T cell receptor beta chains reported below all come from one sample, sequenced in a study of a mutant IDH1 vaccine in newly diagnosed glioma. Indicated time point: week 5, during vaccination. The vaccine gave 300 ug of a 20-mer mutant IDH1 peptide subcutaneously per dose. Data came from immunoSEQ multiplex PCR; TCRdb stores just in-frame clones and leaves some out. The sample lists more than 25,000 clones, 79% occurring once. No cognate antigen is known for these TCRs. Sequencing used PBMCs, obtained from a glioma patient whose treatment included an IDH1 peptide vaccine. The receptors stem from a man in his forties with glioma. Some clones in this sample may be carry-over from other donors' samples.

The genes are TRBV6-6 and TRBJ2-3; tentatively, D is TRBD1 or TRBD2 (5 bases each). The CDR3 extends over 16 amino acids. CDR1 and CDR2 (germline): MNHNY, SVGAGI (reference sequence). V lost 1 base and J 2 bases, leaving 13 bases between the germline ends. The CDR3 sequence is CASSYFALGTTDTQYF. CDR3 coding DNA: TGTGCCAGCAGTTACTTTGCCCTAGGGACCACAGATACGCAGTATTTT.

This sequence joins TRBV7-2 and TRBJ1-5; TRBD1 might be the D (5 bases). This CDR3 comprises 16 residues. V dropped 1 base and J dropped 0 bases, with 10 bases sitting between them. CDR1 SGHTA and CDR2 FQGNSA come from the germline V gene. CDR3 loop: CASSLEGRASNQPQHF. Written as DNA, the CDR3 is TGTGCCAGCAGCTTAGAAGGCAGGGCTAGCAATCAGCCCCAGCATTTT. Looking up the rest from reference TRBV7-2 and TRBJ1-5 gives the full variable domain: GAGVSQSPSNKVTEKGKDVELRCDPISGHTALYWYRQSLGQGLEFLIYFQGNSAPDKSGLPSDRFSAERTGGSVSTLTIQRTQQEDSAVYLCASSLEGRASNQPQHFGDGTRLSIL.

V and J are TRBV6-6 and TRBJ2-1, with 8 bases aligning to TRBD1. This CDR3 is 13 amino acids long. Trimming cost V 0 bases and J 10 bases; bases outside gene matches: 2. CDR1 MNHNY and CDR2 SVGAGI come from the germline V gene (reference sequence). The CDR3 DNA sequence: TGTGCCAGCAGTTACTCCAGGGGGCGGGAGCAGTTCTTC. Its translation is CASSYSRGREQFF.